The clone carrying this TCR beta chain is a singleton in its sample. Its antigen is still unknown. These data come from a study of OX40 agonist ivuxolimab in advanced cancers. Patients were excluded for autoimmune disease history or systemic immunosuppression. This CDR3 has 14 residues. Trimming left V 3 bases short and J 3 bases short, with 9 bases between. Germline CDR1 reads MDHEN; CDR2 reads SYDVKM. Study-wide points: More expanded clones were found, on average, in CD8+ than in CD4+ T cells.

The method was immunoSEQ multiplex PCR; TCRdb's version includes in-frame clones alone and lacks a portion of them. This table has about 73,000 clones, approximately 90% appearing once. This receptor was obtained from an adult with an advanced solid tumor such as melanoma, head and neck, liver or kidney cancer. The J gene is TRBJ1-5, the V gene TRBV28, with D unclear. The sample consisted of CD4+ or CD8+ T cells sorted from blood, taken in a trial of the OX40 agonist ivuxolimab. In DNA form, the CDR3 reads TGTGCCAGCAGTTTTTTCCGGATCAATCAGCCCCAGCATTTT. The encoded protein is CASSFFRINQPQHF.